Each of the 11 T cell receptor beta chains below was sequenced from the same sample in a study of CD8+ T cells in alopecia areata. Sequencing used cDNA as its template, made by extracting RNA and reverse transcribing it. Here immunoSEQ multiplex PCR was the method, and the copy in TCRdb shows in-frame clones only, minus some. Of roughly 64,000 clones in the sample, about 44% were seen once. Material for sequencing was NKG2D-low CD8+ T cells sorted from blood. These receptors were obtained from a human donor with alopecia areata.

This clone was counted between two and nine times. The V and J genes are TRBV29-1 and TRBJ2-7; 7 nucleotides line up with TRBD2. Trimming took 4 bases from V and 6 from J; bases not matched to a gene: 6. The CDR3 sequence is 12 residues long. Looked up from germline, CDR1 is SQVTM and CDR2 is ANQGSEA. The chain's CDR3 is CSVGGGLAEQYF. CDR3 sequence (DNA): TGCAGCGTTGGCGGGGGTTTGGCCGAGCAGTACTTC.

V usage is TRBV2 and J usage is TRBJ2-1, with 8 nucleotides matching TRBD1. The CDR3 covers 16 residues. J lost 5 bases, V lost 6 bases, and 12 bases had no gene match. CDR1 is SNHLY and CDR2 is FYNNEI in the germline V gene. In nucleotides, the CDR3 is TGTGCCAGCAGGGGTTTAAGGTCACAGGGGGACAATGAGCAGTTCTTC. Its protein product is CASRGLRSQGDNEQFF.

The DNA for the CDR3 is TGTGCCAGCAGCCCGGGACAGGGGCCTTGGGAGACCCAGTACTTC. Translation: CASSPGQGPWETQYF. The rearrangement joins TRBV7-3 to TRBJ2-5, with TRBD1 matching over 10 bases. The CDR3 length is 15 residues. The junction had 8 bases not matched to a gene; V was cut back by 5 bases and J by 5 bases. In germline, CDR1 is SGHTA, CDR2 FQGTGA.

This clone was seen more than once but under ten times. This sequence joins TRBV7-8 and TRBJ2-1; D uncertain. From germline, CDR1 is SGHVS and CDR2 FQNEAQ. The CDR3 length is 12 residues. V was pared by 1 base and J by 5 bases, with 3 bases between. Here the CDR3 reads CASSLGNNEQFF. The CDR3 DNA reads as TGTGCCAGCAGCTTAGGGAACAATGAGCAGTTCTTC.

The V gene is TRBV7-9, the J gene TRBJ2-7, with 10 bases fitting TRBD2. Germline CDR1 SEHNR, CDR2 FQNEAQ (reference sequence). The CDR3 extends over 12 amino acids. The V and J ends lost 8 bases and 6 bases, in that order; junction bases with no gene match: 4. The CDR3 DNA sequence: TGTGCCAGCGGGCTAGCGGGAGCCGAGCAGTACTTC. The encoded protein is CASGLAGAEQYF.

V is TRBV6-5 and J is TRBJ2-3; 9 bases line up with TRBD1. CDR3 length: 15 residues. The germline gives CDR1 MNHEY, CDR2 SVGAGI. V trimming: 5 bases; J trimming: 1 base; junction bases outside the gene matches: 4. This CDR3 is CASSHRDRGTDTQYF. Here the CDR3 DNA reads TGTGCCAGCAGTCACCGGGACAGGGGCACAGATACGCAGTATTTT.

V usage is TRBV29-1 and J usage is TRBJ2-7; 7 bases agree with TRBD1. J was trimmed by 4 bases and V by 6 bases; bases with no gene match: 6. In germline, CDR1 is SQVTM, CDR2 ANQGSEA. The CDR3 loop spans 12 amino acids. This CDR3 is CSVRDSDYEQYF. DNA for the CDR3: TGCAGCGTCCGGGACAGTGATTACGAGCAGTACTTC.

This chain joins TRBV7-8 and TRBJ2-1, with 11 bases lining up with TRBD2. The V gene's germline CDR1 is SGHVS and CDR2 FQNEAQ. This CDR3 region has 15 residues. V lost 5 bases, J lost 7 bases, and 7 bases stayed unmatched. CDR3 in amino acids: CASSPLAGEENEQFF. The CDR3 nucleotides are TGTGCCAGCAGCCCACTAGCGGGGGAGGAGAATGAGCAGTTCTTC.

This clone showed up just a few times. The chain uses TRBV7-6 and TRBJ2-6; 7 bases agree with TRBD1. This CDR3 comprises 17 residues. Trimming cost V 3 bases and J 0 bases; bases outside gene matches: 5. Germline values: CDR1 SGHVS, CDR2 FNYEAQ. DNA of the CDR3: TGTGCCAGCAGCTTCGGGACAGTTATCTCTGGGGCCAACGTCCTGACTTTC. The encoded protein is CASSFGTVISGANVLTF.

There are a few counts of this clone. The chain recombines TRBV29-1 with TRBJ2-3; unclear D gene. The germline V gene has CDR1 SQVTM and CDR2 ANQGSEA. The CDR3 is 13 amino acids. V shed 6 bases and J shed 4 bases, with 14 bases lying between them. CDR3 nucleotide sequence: TGCAGCGTAGATCAACTCCTTCCAGATACGCAGTATTTT. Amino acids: CSVDQLLPDTQYF.

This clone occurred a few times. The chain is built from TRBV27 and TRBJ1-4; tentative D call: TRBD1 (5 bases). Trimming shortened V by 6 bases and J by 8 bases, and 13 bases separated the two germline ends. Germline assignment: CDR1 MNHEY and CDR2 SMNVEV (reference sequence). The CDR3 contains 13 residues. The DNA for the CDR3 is TGTGCCAGCAGCGAGGAAGGGGAGGAAAAACTGTTTTTT. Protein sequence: CASSEEGEEKLFF.